This TCR beta chain was profiled in a study of identical twins. Study results and caveats: Models, which agreed with sharing between unrelated individuals, nonetheless underestimated the out-of-frame TCR alpha sharing seen in monozygotic twins. Donors were not followed over many years; analysis was cross-sectional.

All donors comprised healthy Caucasians. Template switching (which added a universal primer site) was used, and cDNA carried unique molecular identifiers. Each CDR3 protein gets one entry after TCRdb re-called the 5' RACE reads with MiXCR. The repertoire holds roughly 1,500,000 distinct CDR3 sequences, with under 35% as singletons. The V end lost 3 bases, the J end lost 5 bases, and 20 bases lay between the germline ends. CDR1 ENHRY and CDR2 SYGVKD come from the germline V gene. The CDR3 totals 16 residues. Concerning this clonotype itself: No antigen is known for it.

The chain employs TRBV10-3 and TRBJ2-7; weak D call: TRBD2 (6 bases). The TCR originated in a newborn girl in good health. Sequences were obtained from cord blood. CDR3 loop: CAISEPGRRGSHEQYF. The DNA of the CDR3 is TGTGCCATCAGTGAACCGGGACGTCGGGGGTCCCACGAGCAGTACTTC.